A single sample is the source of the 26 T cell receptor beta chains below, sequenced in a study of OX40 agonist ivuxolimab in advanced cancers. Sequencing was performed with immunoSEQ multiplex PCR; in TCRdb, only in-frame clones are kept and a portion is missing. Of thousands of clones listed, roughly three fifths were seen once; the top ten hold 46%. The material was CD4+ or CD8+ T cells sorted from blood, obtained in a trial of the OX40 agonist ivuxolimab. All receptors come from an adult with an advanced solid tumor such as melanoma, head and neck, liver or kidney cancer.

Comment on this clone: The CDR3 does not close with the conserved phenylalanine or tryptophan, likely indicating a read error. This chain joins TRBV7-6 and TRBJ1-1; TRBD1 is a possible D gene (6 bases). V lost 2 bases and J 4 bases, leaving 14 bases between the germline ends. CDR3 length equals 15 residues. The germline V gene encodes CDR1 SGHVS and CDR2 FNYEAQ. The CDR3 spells CASSLMGAGSTEAFL. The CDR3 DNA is TGTGCCAGCAGCTTAATGGGGGCGGGGAGCACTGAAGCTTTCCTT.

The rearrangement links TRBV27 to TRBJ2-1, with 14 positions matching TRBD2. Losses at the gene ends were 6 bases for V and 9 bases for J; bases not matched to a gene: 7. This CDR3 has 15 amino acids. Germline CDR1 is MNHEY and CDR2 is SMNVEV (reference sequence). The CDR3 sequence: CASRPGTSGRGEQFF. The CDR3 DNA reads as TGTGCCAGCAGACCCGGGACTAGCGGGAGAGGTGAGCAGTTCTTC.

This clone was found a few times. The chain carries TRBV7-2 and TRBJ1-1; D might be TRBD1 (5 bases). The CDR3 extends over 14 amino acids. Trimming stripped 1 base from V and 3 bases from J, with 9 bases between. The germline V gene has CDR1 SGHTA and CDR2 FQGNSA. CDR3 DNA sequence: TGTGCCAGCAGCTTAGTGGGACGGTACACTGAAGCTTTCTTT. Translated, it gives CASSLVGRYTEAFF.

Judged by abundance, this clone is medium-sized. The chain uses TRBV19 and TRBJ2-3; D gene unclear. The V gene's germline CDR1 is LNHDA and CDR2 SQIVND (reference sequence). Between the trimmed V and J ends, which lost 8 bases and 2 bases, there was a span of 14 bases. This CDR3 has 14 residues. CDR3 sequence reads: CASGTPIATDTQYF. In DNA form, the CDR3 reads TGTGCCAGTGGAACCCCAATAGCCACAGATACGCAGTATTTT.

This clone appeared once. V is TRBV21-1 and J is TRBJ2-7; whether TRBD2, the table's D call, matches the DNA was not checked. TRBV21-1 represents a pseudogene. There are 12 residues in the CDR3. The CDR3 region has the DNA TGTGCCAGCAGTGTTCGCGACTACGAGCAGTACTTC. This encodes CASSVRDYEQYF.

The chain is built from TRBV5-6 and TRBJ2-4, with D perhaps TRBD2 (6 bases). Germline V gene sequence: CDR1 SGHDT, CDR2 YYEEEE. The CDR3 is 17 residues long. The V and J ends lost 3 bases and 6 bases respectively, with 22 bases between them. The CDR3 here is CASSSLLWLAPTNIQYF. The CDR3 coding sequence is TGTGCCAGCAGCTCCCTTCTGTGGCTAGCGCCTACAAACATTCAGTACTTC. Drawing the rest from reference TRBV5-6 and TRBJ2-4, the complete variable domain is DAGVTQSPTHLIKTRGQQVTLRCSPKSGHDTVSWYQQALGQGPQFIFQYYEEEERQRGNFPDRFSGHQFPNYSSELNVNALLLGDSALYLCASSSLLWLAPTNIQYFGAGTRLSVL.

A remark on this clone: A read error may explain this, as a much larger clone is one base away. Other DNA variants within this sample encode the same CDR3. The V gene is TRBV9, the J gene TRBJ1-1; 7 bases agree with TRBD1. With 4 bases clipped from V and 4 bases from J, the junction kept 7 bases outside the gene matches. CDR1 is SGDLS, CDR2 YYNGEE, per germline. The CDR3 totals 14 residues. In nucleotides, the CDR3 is TGTGCCAGCAGCCCTTTCTCAGGGGGCACTGAAGCTTTCTTT. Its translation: CASSPFSGGTEAFF. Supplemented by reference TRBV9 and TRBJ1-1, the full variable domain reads DSGVTQTPKHLITATGQRVTLRCSPRSGDLSVYWYQQSLDQGLQFLIQYYNGEERAKGNILERFSAQQFPDLHSELNLSSLELGDSALYFCASSPFSGGTEAFFGQGTRLTVV.

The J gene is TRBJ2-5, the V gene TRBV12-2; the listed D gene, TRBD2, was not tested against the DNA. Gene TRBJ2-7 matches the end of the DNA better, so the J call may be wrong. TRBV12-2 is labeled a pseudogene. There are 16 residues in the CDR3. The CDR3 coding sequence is TGTGCAAGTCGCTTAACCCCTCGGGGTCAAGTCTACGAGCAGTACTTC. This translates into CASRLTPRGQVYEQYF.

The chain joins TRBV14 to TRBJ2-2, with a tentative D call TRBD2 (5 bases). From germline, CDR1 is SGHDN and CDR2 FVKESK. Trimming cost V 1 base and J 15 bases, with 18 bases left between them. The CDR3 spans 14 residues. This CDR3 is CASSQGLAGRAVFF. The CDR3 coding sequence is TGTGCCAGCAGCCAAGGGTTGGCCGGGCGAGCGGTGTTTTTT.

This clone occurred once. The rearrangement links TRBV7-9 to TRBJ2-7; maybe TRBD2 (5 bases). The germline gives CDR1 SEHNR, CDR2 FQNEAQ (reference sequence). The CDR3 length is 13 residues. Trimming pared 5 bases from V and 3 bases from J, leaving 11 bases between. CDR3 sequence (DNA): TGTGCCAGCAGCCCCGGGAACCACTACGAGCAGTACTTC. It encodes CASSPGNHYEQYF.

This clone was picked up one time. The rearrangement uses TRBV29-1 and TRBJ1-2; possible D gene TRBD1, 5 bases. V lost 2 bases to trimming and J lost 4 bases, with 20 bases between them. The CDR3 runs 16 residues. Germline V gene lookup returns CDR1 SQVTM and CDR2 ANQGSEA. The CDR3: CSVEYDLRGGTYGYTF. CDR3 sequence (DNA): TGCAGCGTTGAATACGATCTGCGTGGGGGTACCTATGGCTACACCTTC.

The CDR3 is CAISDTGDYLNQPQHF. The CDR3 coding sequence is TGTGCCATCAGTGATACAGGTGATTATCTGAATCAGCCCCAGCATTTT. The rearrangement joins TRBV10-3 to TRBJ1-5, with TRBD1 as a possible D gene (5 bases). The CDR3 contains 16 residues. The germline V and J ends were trimmed by 3 bases and 4 bases, with 16 bases remaining between them. Germline assignment: CDR1 ENHRY and CDR2 SYGVKD.

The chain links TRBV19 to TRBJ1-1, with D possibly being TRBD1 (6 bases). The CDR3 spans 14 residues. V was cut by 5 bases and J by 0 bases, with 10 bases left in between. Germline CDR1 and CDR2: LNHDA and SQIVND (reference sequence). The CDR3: CASSLTGMNTEAFF. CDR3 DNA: TGTGCCAGTAGTTTAACAGGGATGAACACTGAAGCTTTCTTT.

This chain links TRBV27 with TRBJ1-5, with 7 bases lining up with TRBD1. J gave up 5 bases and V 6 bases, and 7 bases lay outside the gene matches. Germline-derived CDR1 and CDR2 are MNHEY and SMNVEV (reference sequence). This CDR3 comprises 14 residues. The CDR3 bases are TGTGCCAGCAGCGAATACAGGGGCGATCAGCCCCAGCATTTT. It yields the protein CASSEYRGDQPQHF.

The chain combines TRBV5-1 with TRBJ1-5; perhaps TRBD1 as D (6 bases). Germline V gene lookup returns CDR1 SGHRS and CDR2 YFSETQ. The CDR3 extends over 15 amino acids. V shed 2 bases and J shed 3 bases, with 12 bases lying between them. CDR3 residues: CASSFTGRDNQPQHF. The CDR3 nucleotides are TGCGCCAGCAGCTTTACAGGGAGGGACAATCAGCCCCAGCATTTT. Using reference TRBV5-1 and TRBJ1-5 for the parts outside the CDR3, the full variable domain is KAGVTQTPRYLIKTRGQQVTLSCSPISGHRSVSWYQQTPGQGLQFLFEYFSETQRNKGNFPGRFSGRQFSNSRSEMNVSTLELGDSALYLCASSFTGRDNQPQHFGDGTRLSIL.

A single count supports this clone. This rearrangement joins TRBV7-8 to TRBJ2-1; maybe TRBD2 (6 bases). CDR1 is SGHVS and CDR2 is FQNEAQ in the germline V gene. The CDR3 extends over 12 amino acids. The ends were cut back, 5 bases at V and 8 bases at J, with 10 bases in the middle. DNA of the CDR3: TGTGCCAGCAGCCAGACTAGAGATGAGCAGTTCTTC. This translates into CASSQTRDEQFF.

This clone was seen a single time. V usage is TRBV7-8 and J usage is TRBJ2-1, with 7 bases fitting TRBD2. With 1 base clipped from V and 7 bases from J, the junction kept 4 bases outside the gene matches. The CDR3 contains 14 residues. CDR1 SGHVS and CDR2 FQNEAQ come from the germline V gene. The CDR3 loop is CASSLGPSGNEQFF. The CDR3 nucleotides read TGTGCCAGCAGCTTAGGGCCTAGCGGTAATGAGCAGTTCTTC.

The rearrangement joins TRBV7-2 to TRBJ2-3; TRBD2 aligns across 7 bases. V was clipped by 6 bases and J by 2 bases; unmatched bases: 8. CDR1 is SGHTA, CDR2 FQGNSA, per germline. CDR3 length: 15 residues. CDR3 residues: CASREIAGFTDTQYF. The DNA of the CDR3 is TGTGCCAGCAGAGAAATAGCGGGCTTCACAGATACGCAGTATTTT.

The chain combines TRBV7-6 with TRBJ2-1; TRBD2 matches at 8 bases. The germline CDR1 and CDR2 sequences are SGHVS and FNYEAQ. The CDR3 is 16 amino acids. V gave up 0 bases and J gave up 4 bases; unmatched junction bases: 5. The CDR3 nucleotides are TGTGCCAGCAGCTTAGCCGGGGGGGTAGCTTACAATGAGCAGTTCTTC. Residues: CASSLAGGVAYNEQFF.

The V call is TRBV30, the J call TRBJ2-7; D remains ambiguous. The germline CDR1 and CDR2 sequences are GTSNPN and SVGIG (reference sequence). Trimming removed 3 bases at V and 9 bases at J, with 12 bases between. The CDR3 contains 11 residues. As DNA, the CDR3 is TGTGCCTGGAGCCCCGGAACTCCGCAGTACTTC. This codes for CAWSPGTPQYF.

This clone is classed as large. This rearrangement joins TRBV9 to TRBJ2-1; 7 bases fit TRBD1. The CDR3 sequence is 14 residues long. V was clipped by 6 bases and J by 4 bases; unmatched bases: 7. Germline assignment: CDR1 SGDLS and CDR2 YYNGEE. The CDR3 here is CASNLGQIYNEQFF. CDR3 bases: TGTGCCAGCAACCTGGGACAGATTTACAATGAGCAGTTCTTC.

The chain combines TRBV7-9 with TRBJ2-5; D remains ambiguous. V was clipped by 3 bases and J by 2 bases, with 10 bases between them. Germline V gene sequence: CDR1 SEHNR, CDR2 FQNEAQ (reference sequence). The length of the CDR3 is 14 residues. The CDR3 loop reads CASSFSALQETQYF. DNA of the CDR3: TGTGCCAGCAGCTTTTCCGCACTACAAGAGACCCAGTACTTC.

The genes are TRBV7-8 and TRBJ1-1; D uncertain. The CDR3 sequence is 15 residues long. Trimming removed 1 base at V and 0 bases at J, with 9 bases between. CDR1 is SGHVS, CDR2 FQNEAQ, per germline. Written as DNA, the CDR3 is TGTGCCAGCAGCTTAGACAGTTCCATGAACACTGAAGCTTTCTTT. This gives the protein CASSLDSSMNTEAFF.

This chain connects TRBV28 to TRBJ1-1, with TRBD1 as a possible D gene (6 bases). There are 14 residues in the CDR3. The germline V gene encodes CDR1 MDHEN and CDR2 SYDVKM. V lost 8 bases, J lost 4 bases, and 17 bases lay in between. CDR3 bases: TGTGCCAGCTGGGTTCTTAGGGGGGGCACTGAAGCTTTCTTT. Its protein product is CASWVLRGGTEAFF.

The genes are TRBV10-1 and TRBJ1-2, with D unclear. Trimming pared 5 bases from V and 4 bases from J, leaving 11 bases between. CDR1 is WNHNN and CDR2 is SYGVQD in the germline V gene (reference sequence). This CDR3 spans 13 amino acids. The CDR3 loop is CASSLDPSYGYTF. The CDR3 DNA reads TGCGCCAGCAGTCTTGACCCTTCCTATGGCTACACCTTC.

The CDR3 bases are TGTGCCAGTAGTATTGGTTATGGACAGGGATTCCTGAACACTGAAGCTTTCTTT. Residues: CASSIGYGQGFLNTEAFF. V and J are TRBV19 and TRBJ1-1; 8 bases are a match to TRBD1. Germline CDR1 and CDR2: LNHDA and SQIVND (reference sequence). The trim removed 3 bases at V and 0 bases at J, leaving 12 bases unmatched. The CDR3 sequence is 18 residues long.